The present T cell receptor (beta chain) was sequenced within a study of shared clonotypes between healthy human individuals. Notes on the study in general: Sequencing depth was expected to influence donor clonotype sharing. Rarefaction indicated that sorted-subset sequencing remained incomplete although depth was large.

Donors included only healthy HIV-negative adults lacking recent acute infections or vaccinations. There were only Caucasian adults among the donors, and all lived in Nashville, Tennessee. On this clone: Its antigen remains unidentified.

TCRdb's copy holds only in-frame clones and misses some; the assay was immunoSEQ multiplex PCR. The repertoire holds about 980,000 clones, with 70% to 85% as singletons. The germline V gene has CDR1 LNHNV and CDR2 YYDKDF (reference sequence). Between the trimmed V and J ends, which lost 5 bases and 0 bases, there was a span of 13 bases. The CDR3 extends over 16 amino acids. The sequenced sample was memory CD4+ T cells sorted from blood. Subset described: CD45RA-negative fraction. The source is a man aged 18 to 29 in good health. The rearrangement joins TRBV15 to TRBJ2-2; D unclear. The CDR3 nucleotides read TGTGCCACCAGCGGGATGGGATTTTCGAACACCGGGGAGCTGTTTTTT. Amino acids: CATSGMGFSNTGELFF.